This T cell receptor (beta chain) derives from a study of blood T cell repertoires in COVID-19. Study context: Acute and convalescent COVID-19 samples came from the United States, Italy and Spain. The cDNA or gDNA used as material had been derived from T cells, B-cell-depleted T cells, or PBMCs.

Methods used by the authors: Researchers report that nucleated cell counts were estimated from reference gene primer amplification. The method was immunoSEQ multiplex PCR; TCRdb's version includes in-frame clones alone and lacks a portion of them. From that table come the V and J calls and clone size; the DNA was used to work out D and trimming. The sample includes under 200,000 clones, more than 75% seen only once; the top ten take just under 2.5%. This CDR3 region has 15 residues. Germline-derived CDR1 and CDR2 are SGDLS and YYNGEE. Germline trimming cut 3 bases from V and 4 bases from J; bases unmatched to any gene: 7.

Specimen: peripheral blood. The sequence was obtained from a man in his forties or fifties with active or convalescent COVID-19. This chain links TRBV9 with TRBJ1-2; TRBD1 matches at 9 bases. The CDR3 DNA sequence: TGTGCCAGCAGCGAAACAGGGGGCCAGGTCTATGGCTACACCTTC. Its protein is CASSETGGQVYGYTF.